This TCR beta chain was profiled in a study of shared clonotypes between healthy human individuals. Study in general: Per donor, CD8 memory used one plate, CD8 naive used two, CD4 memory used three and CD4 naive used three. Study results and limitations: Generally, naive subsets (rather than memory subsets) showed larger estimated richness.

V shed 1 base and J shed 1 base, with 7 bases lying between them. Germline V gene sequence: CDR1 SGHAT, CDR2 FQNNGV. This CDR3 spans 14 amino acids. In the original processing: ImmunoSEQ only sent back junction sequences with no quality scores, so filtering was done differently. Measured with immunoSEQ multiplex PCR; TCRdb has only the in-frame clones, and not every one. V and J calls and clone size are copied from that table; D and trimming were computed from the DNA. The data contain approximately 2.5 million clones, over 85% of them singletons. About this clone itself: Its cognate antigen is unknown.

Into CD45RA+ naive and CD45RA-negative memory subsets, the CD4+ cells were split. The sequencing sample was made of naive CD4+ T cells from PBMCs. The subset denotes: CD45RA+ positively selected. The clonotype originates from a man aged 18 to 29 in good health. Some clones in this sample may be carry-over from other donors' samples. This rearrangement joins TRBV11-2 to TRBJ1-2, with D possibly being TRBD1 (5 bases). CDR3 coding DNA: TGTGCCAGCAGCTTAGGTGGGGGTAACTATGGCTACACCTTC. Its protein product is CASSLGGGNYGYTF. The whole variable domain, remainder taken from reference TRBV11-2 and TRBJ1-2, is EAGVAQSPRYKIIEKRQSVAFWCNPISGHATLYWYQQILGQGPKLLIQFQNNGVVDDSQLPKDRFSAERLKGVDSTLKIQPAKLEDSAVYLCASSLGGGNYGYTFGSGTRLTVV.